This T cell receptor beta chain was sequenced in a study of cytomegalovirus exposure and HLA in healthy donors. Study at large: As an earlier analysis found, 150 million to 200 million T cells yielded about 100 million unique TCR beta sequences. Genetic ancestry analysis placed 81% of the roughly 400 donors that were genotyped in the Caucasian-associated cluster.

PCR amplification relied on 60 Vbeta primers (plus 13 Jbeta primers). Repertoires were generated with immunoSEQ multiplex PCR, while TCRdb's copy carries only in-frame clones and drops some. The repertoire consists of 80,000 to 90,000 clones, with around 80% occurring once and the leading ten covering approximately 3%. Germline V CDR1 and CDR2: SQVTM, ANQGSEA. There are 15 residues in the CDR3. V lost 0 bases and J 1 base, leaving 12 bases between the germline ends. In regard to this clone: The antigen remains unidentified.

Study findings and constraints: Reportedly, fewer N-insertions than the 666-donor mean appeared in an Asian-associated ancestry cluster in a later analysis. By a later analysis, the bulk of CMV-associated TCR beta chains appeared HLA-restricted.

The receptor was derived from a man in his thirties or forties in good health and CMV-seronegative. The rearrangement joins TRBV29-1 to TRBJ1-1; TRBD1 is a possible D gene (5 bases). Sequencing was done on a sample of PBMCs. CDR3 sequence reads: CSVEDRGGRNTEAFF. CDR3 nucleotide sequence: TGCAGCGTTGAAGATCGCGGGGGAAGGAACACTGAAGCTTTCTTT.